This T cell receptor (beta chain) was observed in a study of T cell responses to AZD1222 COVID-19 vaccine. Overall study findings and caveats: Spike-specific TCR breadth and depth were elevated following two AZD1222 doses. Sampled repertoires all dated from after the peak T cell response. Only a handful of AZD1222 recipients, several in all, had baseline seropositivity.

TCRdb keeps only in-frame clones here, not all; method: immunoSEQ multiplex PCR. The sample has 95,000 to 150,000 clones, 89% seen once. CDR1 and CDR2 (germline): SGHAT, FQNNGV. The CDR3 is made up of 12 amino acids. V shed 9 bases and J shed 7 bases, with 13 bases lying between them. This clone was recorded a few times. Its antigen is undetermined. This TCR derives from an adult in good health. This chain uses TRBV11-2 with TRBJ2-4, with D tentatively TRBD2 (6 bases). The specimen was peripheral blood, collected on day 0 of AZD1222 vaccination. The CDR3 here is CASRGVTNIQYF. The CDR3 region has the DNA TGTGCCAGTCGCGGGGTTACGAACATTCAGTACTTC.